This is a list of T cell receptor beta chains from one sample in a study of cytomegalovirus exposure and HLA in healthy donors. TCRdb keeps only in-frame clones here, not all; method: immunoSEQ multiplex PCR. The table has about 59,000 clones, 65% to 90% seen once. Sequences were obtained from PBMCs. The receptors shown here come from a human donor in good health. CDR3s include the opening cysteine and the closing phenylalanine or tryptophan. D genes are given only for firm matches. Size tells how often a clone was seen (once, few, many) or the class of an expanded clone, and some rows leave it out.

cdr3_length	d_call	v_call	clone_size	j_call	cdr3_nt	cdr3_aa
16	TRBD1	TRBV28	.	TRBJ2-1	TGTGCCAGCAGTTTGAGTCCACAGGGGGTCCACAATGAGCAGTTCTTC	CASSLSPQGVHNEQFF
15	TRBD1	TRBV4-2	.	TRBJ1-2	TGTGCCAGCAGCCAAGATGACAGGGGCAACTATGGCTACACCTTC	CASSQDDRGNYGYTF
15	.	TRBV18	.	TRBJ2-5	TGTGCCAGCTCACCACCTTCTAGGAAAAGAGAGACCCAGTACTTC	CASSPPSRKRETQYF
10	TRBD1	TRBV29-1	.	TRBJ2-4	TGCAGCGTTGGGGGACAGATTCAGTACTTC	CSVGGQIQYF
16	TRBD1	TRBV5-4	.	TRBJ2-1	TGTGCCAGCAGCGGCATACAGGGGGCCGGCTACAATGAGCAGTTCTTC	CASSGIQGAGYNEQFF
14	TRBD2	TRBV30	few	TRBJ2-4	TGTGCCTGGGAGCGGGGGGGAGCCAAAAACATTCAGTACTTC	CAWERGGAKNIQYF
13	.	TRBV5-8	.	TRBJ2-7	TGTGCCAGCAGCTCCACAGGGATATACGAGCAGTACTTC	CASSSTGIYEQYF
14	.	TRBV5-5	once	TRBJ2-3	TGTGCCAGCAGCTTGACCCGAGTCACAGATACGCAGTATTTT	CASSLTRVTDTQYF
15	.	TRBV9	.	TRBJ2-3	TGTGCCAGCAGCGTCTACGGGACTCGCACAGATACGCAGTATTTT	CASSVYGTRTDTQYF
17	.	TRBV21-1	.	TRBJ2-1	TGTGCCAGCAGCAAATCCCGGCAGACAGAAGACTACAATGAGCAGTTCTTC	CASSKSRQTEDYNEQFF
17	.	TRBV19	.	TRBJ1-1	TGTGCCAGTAGCCTCGGACAGCGGACATCCCGGAACACTGAAGCTTTCTTT	CASSLGQRTSRNTEAFF
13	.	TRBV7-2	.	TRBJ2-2	TGTGCCAGCGAGCCAGGAGGTGCCGGGGAGCTGTTTTTT	CASEPGGAGELFF
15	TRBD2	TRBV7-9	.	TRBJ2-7	TGTTCCAGCAGCTTGATGGGGGGAGGGCCGGGCGAGCAGTACTTC	CSSSLMGGGPGEQYF
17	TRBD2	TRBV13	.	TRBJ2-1	TGTGCCAGCAGCTTACCCTCCGGGACTAGCGGATACAATGAGCAGTTCTTC	CASSLPSGTSGYNEQFF
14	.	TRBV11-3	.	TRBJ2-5	TGTGCCAGCAGTCCCGGACGGGGGTCAGAGACCCAGTACTTC	CASSPGRGSETQYF
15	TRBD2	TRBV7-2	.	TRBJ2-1	TGTGCCAGCAGCCAGTGGACTAGCAAGGTCAATGAGCAGTTCTTC	CASSQWTSKVNEQFF
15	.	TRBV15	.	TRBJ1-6	TGTGCCACCAGGGCCTCAAAGGGGGGGAATTCACCCCTCCACTTT	CATRASKGGNSPLHF
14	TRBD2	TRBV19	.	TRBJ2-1	TGTGCCAGTAGTTCCAGCGGGAGAGACAATGAGCAGTTCTTC	CASSSSGRDNEQFF
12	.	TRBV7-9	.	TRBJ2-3	TGTGCCAGCAGCCTTGACAGTTCCACGCAGTATTTT	CASSLDSSTQYF
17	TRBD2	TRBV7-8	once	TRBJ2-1	TGTGCCAGCAGCTGGGGACTAGCGGGAGGTCCAGGGGTTGAGCAGTTCTTC	CASSWGLAGGPGVEQFF
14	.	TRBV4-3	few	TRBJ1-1	TGCGCCAGCAGCCCTGCCGGTAGCCTGGAAGAAGCTTTCTTT	CASSPAGSLEEAFF
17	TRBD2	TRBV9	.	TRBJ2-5	TGTGCCAGCAGCGTAGGGGGGCTAGCGGGAGGGTTAGAGACCCAGTACTTC	CASSVGGLAGGLETQYF
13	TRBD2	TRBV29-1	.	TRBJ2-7	TGCAGCGTTAGGACTAGTGACCCAGTCGAGCAGTACTTC	CSVRTSDPVEQYF
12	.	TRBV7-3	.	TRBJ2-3	TGTGCCAGCAGCTTCGTATCAGATACGCAGTATTTT	CASSFVSDTQYF
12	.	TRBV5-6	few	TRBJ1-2	TGTGCCAGCAGCTTGGGTCAATATGGCTACACCTTC	CASSLGQYGYTF
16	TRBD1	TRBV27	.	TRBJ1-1	TGTGCCAGCAGTAAAAACAATCGGGACAGGGACACTGAAGCTTTCTTT	CASSKNNRDRDTEAFF
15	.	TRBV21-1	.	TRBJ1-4	TGTGCCAGCAGCAAAGACGGACAGGGCTGGGAAAAACTGTTTTTT	CASSKDGQGWEKLFF
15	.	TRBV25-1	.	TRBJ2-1	TGTGCCAGCAGTGAAATCCGGACATCCTACAATGAGCAGTTCTTC	CASSEIRTSYNEQFF
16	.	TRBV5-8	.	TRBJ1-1	TGTGCCAGCAGCCCGTCGGGACTGAGCATGAACACTGAAGCTTTCTTT	CASSPSGLSMNTEAFF
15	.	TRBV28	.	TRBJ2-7	TGTGCCAGCAGTTTTCTAGCCGAAAGCTCCTACGAGCAGTACTTC	CASSFLAESSYEQYF
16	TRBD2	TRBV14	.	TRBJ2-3	TGTGCCAGCAGCCTAAAGCGGGGGGTAACCACAGATACGCAGTATTTT	CASSLKRGVTTDTQYF
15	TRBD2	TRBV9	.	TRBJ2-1	TGTGCCAGCAGCGTCTCCGGGGGGGCGGCCAATGAGCAGTTCTTC	CASSVSGGAANEQFF
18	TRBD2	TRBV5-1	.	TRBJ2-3	TGCGCCAGCAGCTGGGGGACTAGCGGGGGGGCCTGGACAGATACGCAGTATTTT	CASSWGTSGGAWTDTQYF
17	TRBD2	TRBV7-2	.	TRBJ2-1	TGTGCCAGCAGCTTCACTAGCGGCTCTACTTCCTACAATGAGCAGTTCTTC	CASSFTSGSTSYNEQFF
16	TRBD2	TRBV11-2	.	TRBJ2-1	TGTGCCAGCAGCTTTAGCGGGAGGGCCCTTTACAATGAGCAGTTCTTC	CASSFSGRALYNEQFF